The T cell receptor (beta chain) described here comes from a study of metastatic and nonmetastatic thyroid tumors. Study information: Across peripheral blood and tumor or nodule tissue samples taken from malignant and benign thyroid patients, the repertoires were compared with one another.

Authors' analysis steps: Built for papillary thyroid cancer, a distant-metastasis classifier drew on CDR3 differences across clinicopathological groups. MiXCR re-clonotyped the PCR reads for TCRdb. It is TCRdb's table, rather than the study itself, that gives the V and J calls and clone size. The data show about 27,000 clones, with over 10% seen just once and over 4% held by the top ten. This clone appeared many times. Its antigen is as yet unknown. Trimming cost V 4 bases and J 10 bases; bases outside gene matches: 4. Germline V lookup: CDR1 SGHKS, CDR2 YYEKEE (reference sequence). This CDR3 has 12 amino acids. The entire patient cohort was treatment-naive prior to thyroid surgery. Findings of the study overall: Versus benign nodules, malignant thyroid tumors reportedly had significantly higher TCR beta diversity, in blood and tumor.

The sequencing input was blood. This clonotype originated in a female donor with papillary thyroid cancer or a benign thyroid nodule (not recorded which). Some clones in this sample may be carry-over from other donors' samples. The chain has TRBV5-5 and TRBJ2-1; 8 bases map to TRBD2. The CDR3 protein is CASSQAGVEQFF. The CDR3 nucleotides read TGTGCCAGCAGCCAAGCGGGAGTCGAGCAGTTCTTC.